What follows are 27 T cell receptor beta chains derived from one specimen sequenced in a study of breast tumors, draining lymph nodes, adjacent tissues. Breast cancer patients provided tissue from their axillary draining lymph nodes. Each CDR3 protein gets one entry after TCRdb re-called the multiplex PCR reads with MiXCR. The sample shows about 140,000 distinct CDR3 sequences, approximately 32% of them seen only once. The sequencing sample was made of axillary lymph node tissue. The receptors originated from a female donor with breast cancer. Some clones in this sample may be carry-over from other donors' samples.

This clonotype was observed many times. This chain uses TRBV2 with TRBJ2-3; D perhaps matches TRBD1 (5 bases). Germline V lookup: CDR1 SNHLY, CDR2 FYNNEI. Trimming pared 6 bases from V and 2 bases from J, leaving 12 bases between. The CDR3 covers 14 residues. The CDR3 is CASRARQPTDTQYF. The CDR3 DNA sequence: TGTGCCAGCAGAGCTAGACAGCCCACAGATACGCAGTATTTT.

For this clonotype: Since a much larger clone is just one base distant, this may be a read error. This likely comes from a read error, as the CDR3 has no conserved phenylalanine or tryptophan at its end. The chain carries TRBV7-3 and TRBJ2-2; 7 bases are a match to TRBD2. Germline loops: CDR1 SGHTA, CDR2 FQGTGA. The CDR3 is 16 residues long. Losses at the gene ends were 6 bases for V and 0 bases for J; bases not matched to a gene: 7. The CDR3 protein is CASRRRLAANTGELFS. CDR3 coding DNA: TGTGCCAGCAGGCGTCGACTAGCCGCGAACACCGGGGAGCTGTTTTCT.

This chain uses TRBV5-1 with TRBJ2-1, with 13 bases that match TRBD2. This CDR3 has 18 amino acids. Germline CDR1 SGHRS, CDR2 YFSETQ. The trim removed 0 bases at V and 9 bases at J, leaving 12 bases unmatched. The CDR3 DNA is TGCGCCAGCAGCTTGGCGTCCCCACTAGCGGGAGGGTTTCCTGAGCAGTTCTTC. Encoded protein: CASSLASPLAGGFPEQFF.

This clonotype was found many times. This chain uses TRBV10-2 with TRBJ2-3; D gene uncertain. Germline CDR1 WSHSY, CDR2 SAAADI. The V end was cut by 0 bases, the J end by 1 base, with 5 bases between. This CDR3 is 14 amino acids long. The CDR3 DNA is TGCGCCAGCAGTGAGTCTACCCGCACAGATACGCAGTATTTT. The encoded protein is CASSESTRTDTQYF.

J is TRBJ1-2 and V is TRBV7-2, with 7 nucleotides matching TRBD1. The CDR3 is 12 amino acids. V trimming: 5 bases; J trimming: 11 bases; junction bases outside the gene matches: 8. Germline values: CDR1 SGHTA, CDR2 FQGNSA. The CDR3 loop is CASSTRQGFYTF. DNA for the CDR3: TGTGCCAGCAGCACTAGACAGGGTTTTTACACCTTC.

This clonotype was recorded many times. One junction end does not reproduce the germline sequence, and a read error may be involved. The chain employs TRBV7-2 and TRBJ1-2; possibly TRBD1 for D (5 bases). The CDR3 consists of 13 residues. Germline V gene sequence: CDR1 SGHTA, CDR2 FQGNSA. This chain's CDR3 is CAGSLGLRDGSTF. The CDR3 region has the DNA TGTGCCGGCAGCTTAGGTCTTCGGGACGGCAGCACCTTC.

This sequence joins TRBV7-2 and TRBJ2-3; possible D gene TRBD2, 7 bases. The germline V gene encodes CDR1 SGHTA and CDR2 FQGNSA. Trimming stripped 1 base from V and 8 bases from J, with 16 bases between. This CDR3 is 15 amino acids long. CDR3 nucleotide sequence: TGTGCCAGCAGCTTAGGGGGGGGCGAGGTAGGTACGCAGTATTTT. Its protein is CASSLGGGEVGTQYF.

There are a few counts of this clonotype. This chain links TRBV11-2 with TRBJ1-1; 7 bases match TRBD1. The CDR3 extends over 14 amino acids. The V and J ends lost 5 bases and 3 bases, in that order; junction bases with no gene match: 6. Germline values: CDR1 SGHAT, CDR2 FQNNGV. The CDR3 loop reads CASSPPQGDTEAFF. In DNA form, the CDR3 reads TGTGCCAGCAGCCCCCCTCAGGGGGACACTGAAGCTTTCTTT.

About this clonotype: A single base separates this from a much larger clone, so it may be a read error. The CDR3 DNA follows: TGTGCCAGCAGTGACCAAGCGGGGATCGAAGAGACCCAGTACTTC. This sequence encodes CASSDQAGIEETQYF. The J gene is TRBJ2-5, the V gene TRBV6-5; 7 nucleotides align to TRBD2. CDR3 length: 15 residues. Germline values: CDR1 MNHEY, CDR2 SVGAGI. V lost 5 bases to trimming and J lost 3 bases; unmatched junction nucleotides: 9.

This rearrangement joins TRBV19 to TRBJ2-3; 7 bases fit TRBD2. Germline values: CDR1 LNHDA, CDR2 SQIVND (reference sequence). Trimming removed 5 bases from V and 4 bases from J; junction bases left unmatched: 12. The CDR3 has 16 residues. CDR3 residues: CASSDETSHPPDTQYF. The CDR3 DNA is TGTGCCAGTAGTGACGAGACTAGCCACCCCCCAGATACGCAGTATTTT.

The chain joins TRBV28 to TRBJ2-2, with 7 bases matching TRBD1. Germline V gives CDR1 MDHEN, CDR2 SYDVKM. V was pared by 6 bases and J by 1 base, with 5 bases of the junction left unmatched. The CDR3 sequence is 15 residues long. This CDR3 is CASRFTGVNTGELFF. In DNA, the CDR3 is TGTGCCAGCAGGTTTACAGGGGTGAACACCGGGGAGCTGTTTTTT.

This clonotype came up many times. This sequence joins TRBV20-1 and TRBJ1-6; 7 bases align to TRBD1. V shed 3 bases and J 8 bases; nucleotides not matched to a gene: 4. This CDR3 has 13 residues. Germline V gene data show CDR1 as DFQATT and CDR2 as SNEGSKA (reference sequence). The CDR3 DNA is TGCAGTGCTAGGGGGGGGACAGATTCACCCCTCCACTTT. Translation gives CSARGGTDSPLHF.

This clonotype has a count of ten or more. The J gene is TRBJ1-6, the V gene TRBV20-1; 7 bases are a match to TRBD1. The CDR3 runs 16 residues. V was pared by 5 bases and J by 11 bases, with 18 bases of the junction left unmatched. Looked up from germline, CDR1 is DFQATT and CDR2 is SNEGSKA (reference sequence). CDR3 coding DNA: TGCAGTGCTGAAAACTACCGGGACAGAGTGGGAACACCCCTCCACTTT. This codes for CSAENYRDRVGTPLHF.

The chain recombines TRBV7-8 with TRBJ2-7; possibly TRBD2 for D (5 bases). Germline CDR1 reads SGHVS; CDR2 reads FQNEAQ. Between the trimmed V and J ends, which lost 8 bases and 8 bases, there was a span of 28 bases. This CDR3 region has 16 residues. Written as DNA, the CDR3 is TGTGCCAGCTTACGACTCGCCCGAGGAGAGGGTCACAAGCAGTACTTC. Its translation: CASLRLARGEGHKQYF.

This clonotype has ten or more counts. The rearrangement links TRBV5-1 to TRBJ2-5; TRBD2 matches 8 bases. The CDR3 sequence is 15 residues long. Unmatched junction bases numbered 8, after V lost 4 bases and J lost 3 bases. Looked up from germline, CDR1 is SGHRS and CDR2 is YFSETQ. CDR3: CASSLGSGGEETQYF. CDR3 nucleotide sequence: TGCGCCAGCAGCCTTGGGTCGGGGGGGGAAGAGACCCAGTACTTC.

This clonotype was found many times. J is TRBJ2-1 and V is TRBV20-1, with 11 bases aligning to TRBD2. Germline V gene lookup returns CDR1 DFQATT and CDR2 SNEGSKA (reference sequence). The CDR3 runs to 15 residues. V dropped 3 bases and J dropped 7; count of bases not matched to a gene: 8. The CDR3 loop reads CSASPRLAGRNEQFF. CDR3 coding DNA: TGCAGTGCTAGCCCTAGACTAGCGGGGAGGAATGAGCAGTTCTTC.

The chain employs TRBV2 and TRBJ1-6; possible D gene TRBD1, 5 bases. The CDR3 has 15 amino acids. V was shortened by 0 bases and J by 4 bases, with 7 bases between the two germline ends. Germline V gene lookup returns CDR1 SNHLY and CDR2 FYNNEI. The CDR3 sequence: CASSEAAGYNSPLHF. CDR3 bases: TGTGCCAGCAGTGAAGCGGCAGGGTATAATTCACCCCTCCACTTT.

At least ten counts were recorded for this clonotype. The chain has TRBV30 and TRBJ2-2, with D possibly being TRBD2 (6 bases). Germline CDR1 reads GTSNPN; CDR2 reads SVGIG (reference sequence). The CDR3 sequence is 14 residues long. The V end lost 4 bases, the J end lost 2 bases, and 11 bases lay between the germline ends. The CDR3: CAWMAGGNTGELFF. The CDR3 DNA sequence: TGTGCCTGGATGGCCGGGGGAAACACCGGGGAGCTGTTTTTT.

This clonotype was counted at least ten times. The chain couples TRBV6-2 or TRBV6-3 to TRBJ2-3; a possible D gene is TRBD2 (7 bases). Germline assignment: CDR1 MNHEY and CDR2 SVGEGT. V gave up 8 bases and J gave up 0 bases, with 12 bases separating them. CDR3 length: 14 residues. CDR3 region: CASGRGVSTDTQYF. CDR3 DNA sequence: TGTGCCAGCGGGAGGGGGGTAAGCACAGATACGCAGTATTTT.

This clonotype was observed a few times. The chain couples TRBV2 to TRBJ2-1, with TRBD1 as a possible D gene (7 bases). The V end was cut by 7 bases, the J end by 6 bases, with 16 bases between. Germline CDR1 SNHLY, CDR2 FYNNEI. The CDR3 sequence is 14 residues long. The DNA of the CDR3 is TGTGCCAGCAACTCACGCGGGACAGTCAATGAGCAGTTCTTC. Translated, it gives CASNSRGTVNEQFF.

On this clonotype itself: The junction departs from germline at one end; a sequencing error may be responsible. This rearrangement joins TRBV20-1 to TRBJ1-5, with D tentatively TRBD1 (5 bases). Germline V lookup: CDR1 DFQATT, CDR2 SNEGSKA (reference sequence). The CDR3 contains 14 residues. The CDR3 bases are TGCGGTGCTAGAGATTTGGGGACCGTTCCGCCCCAGCATTTT. Its protein is CGARDLGTVPPQHF.

This clonotype was seen at least ten times. The chain couples TRBV19 to TRBJ1-6; 9 nucleotides agree with TRBD1. The V gene's germline CDR1 is LNHDA and CDR2 SQIVND (reference sequence). The CDR3 sequence is 14 residues long. The J segment lost 7 bases and the V segment lost 7 bases, leaving 5 bases of the junction unmatched. CDR3: CASMVGQGNSPLHF. The DNA for the CDR3 is TGTGCCAGTATGGTAGGACAGGGGAATTCACCCCTCCACTTT.

This clonotype was recorded at least ten times. The rearrangement uses TRBV7-9 and TRBJ1-3; TRBD1 matches at 7 bases. Germline loops: CDR1 SEHNR, CDR2 FQNEAQ (reference sequence). The CDR3 loop spans 17 amino acids. Trimming at V came to 1 base and at J to 0 bases, leaving 6 bases not matched to a gene. CDR3 nucleotide sequence: TGTGCCAGCAGCTTAGAGTATGGGGACAGCTCTGGAAACACCATATATTTT. Translation gives CASSLEYGDSSGNTIYF.

The chain links TRBV18 to TRBJ1-1; D not resolved. This CDR3 is built from 12 residues. Germline CDR1 KGHSH, CDR2 LQKENI. Between the trimmed V and J ends, which lost 3 bases and 11 bases, there was a span of 13 bases. Here the CDR3 DNA reads TGTGCCAGCTCACCCAATGGAAATTGGGCTTTCTTT. As protein: CASSPNGNWAFF.

This clonotype was detected many times. This chain uses TRBV14 with TRBJ2-4, with 8 positions matching TRBD1. Germline lookup yields CDR1 SGHDN and CDR2 FVKESK. The CDR3 consists of 13 residues. J gave up 7 bases and V 6 bases, and 5 bases lay outside the gene matches. This chain's CDR3 is CASSGQGRNIQYF. The CDR3 DNA is TGTGCCAGCAGTGGACAGGGTCGGAACATTCAGTACTTC.

This clonotype appeared many times. This chain uses TRBV4-3 with TRBJ1-6; 7 nucleotides match TRBD1. The CDR3 has 13 amino acids. Germline assignment: CDR1 LGHNA and CDR2 YSLEER. Trimming removed 0 bases from V and 16 bases from J; junction bases left unmatched: 6. The CDR3 DNA is TGCGCCAGCAGCCAAGATTTGGAGACAGGGCTCCACTTT. Protein sequence: CASSQDLETGLHF.

About this clonotype: This may stem from a read error, because a much larger clone lies one nucleotide away. The J gene is TRBJ2-1, the V gene TRBV20-1; 12 nucleotides agree with TRBD2. The CDR3 runs to 18 residues. The V gene end was trimmed by 5 bases and the J gene end by 3 bases; junction bases not matched to a gene: 14. Germline V lookup: CDR1 DFQATT, CDR2 SNEGSKA (reference sequence). The CDR3 loop is CSAEKLAGGPKIYNEQFF. CDR3 DNA sequence: TGCAGTGCTGAAAAACTAGCGGGGGGACCAAAAATCTACAATGAGCAGTTCTTC.